A selection of T cell receptor beta chains follows, all from one sample in a study of blood T cell repertoires in COVID-19. Produced via immunoSEQ multiplex PCR; TCRdb's table is partial and in-frame only. The data contain almost 400,000 clones, about 90% of them seen just once; the ten biggest clones take up about 1.7%. The specimen was PBMCs or T cells enriched from blood (not recorded which). The receptor set was obtained from a woman aged 25 to 45 who had recovered from COVID-19. CDR3s include the opening cysteine and the closing phenylalanine or tryptophan. Each record gives: V gene, J gene, D gene, clone size, CDR3 protein, CDR3 DNA. D genes are given only for firm matches. Only some rows state a clone size, as once, few, many or a class for expanded clones.

v_call: TRBV7-2; j_call: TRBJ2-1; d_call: .; clone_size: .; cdr3_aa: CASSFDIYGDNEQFF; cdr3_nt: TGTGCCAGCAGCTTCGACATTTACGGGGACAATGAGCAGTTCTTC
v_call: TRBV2; j_call: TRBJ2-2; d_call: .; clone_size: .; cdr3_aa: CASSRGITGELFF; cdr3_nt: TGTGCCAGCAGTCGGGGGATCACCGGGGAGCTGTTTTTT
v_call: TRBV27; j_call: TRBJ1-1; d_call: .; clone_size: .; cdr3_aa: CASRPTPPHRVVETEAFF; cdr3_nt: TGTGCCAGCAGGCCCACCCCCCCCCACAGGGTAGTAGAAACTGAAGCTTTCTTT
v_call: TRBV7-2; j_call: TRBJ2-3; d_call: .; clone_size: .; cdr3_aa: CASTPIQGGTQYF; cdr3_nt: TGTGCCAGCACCCCAATACAAGGAGGCACGCAGTATTTT
v_call: TRBV18; j_call: TRBJ2-3; d_call: TRBD1; clone_size: .; cdr3_aa: CASSPGTGGTDTQYF; cdr3_nt: TGTGCCAGCTCACCCGGGACAGGGGGCACAGATACGCAGTATTTT
v_call: TRBV12-3/TRBV12-4; j_call: TRBJ1-4; d_call: TRBD1; clone_size: .; cdr3_aa: CASSPRQGRKLFF; cdr3_nt: TGTGCCAGCAGTCCGCGACAGGGAAGAAAACTGTTTTTT
v_call: TRBV9; j_call: TRBJ2-2; d_call: .; clone_size: .; cdr3_aa: CASSVVPLLGTPVAGELFF; cdr3_nt: TGTGCCAGCAGCGTAGTTCCCCTTCTCGGGACTCCTGTAGCCGGGGAGCTGTTTTTT
v_call: TRBV4-3; j_call: TRBJ1-2; d_call: TRBD1; clone_size: .; cdr3_aa: CASSQHFGVTGWFYGYTF; cdr3_nt: TGCGCCAGCAGCCAACACTTTGGGGTGACAGGGTGGTTCTATGGCTACACCTTC
v_call: TRBV11-2; j_call: TRBJ2-5; d_call: .; clone_size: once; cdr3_aa: CASSPRVAGGDQYF; cdr3_nt: TGTGCCAGCAGCCCCCGGGTCGCCGGCGGCGACCAGTACTTC
v_call: TRBV5-1; j_call: TRBJ2-7; d_call: .; clone_size: .; cdr3_aa: CASSLGTASSYEQYF; cdr3_nt: TGCGCCAGCAGCTTGGGGACTGCCAGCTCCTACGAGCAGTACTTC
v_call: TRBV24-1; j_call: TRBJ1-5; d_call: .; clone_size: .; cdr3_aa: CATSDSGQNQPQHF; cdr3_nt: TGTGCCACCAGTGACTCAGGGCAGAATCAGCCCCAGCATTTT
v_call: TRBV5-5; j_call: TRBJ2-2; d_call: TRBD2; clone_size: .; cdr3_aa: CASSLRTLAGGTGELFF; cdr3_nt: TGTGCCAGCAGCTTGAGGACCTTAGCGGGGGGTACCGGGGAGCTGTTTTTT
v_call: TRBV28; j_call: TRBJ2-7; d_call: TRBD2; clone_size: .; cdr3_aa: CASSLTSGRPSYEQYF; cdr3_nt: TGTGCCAGCAGTTTGACTAGCGGGCGTCCCTCCTACGAGCAGTACTTC
v_call: TRBV30; j_call: TRBJ1-1; d_call: .; clone_size: .; cdr3_aa: CASQEQNTEAFF; cdr3_nt: TGTGCCTCTCAGGAACAGAACACTGAAGCTTTCTTT
v_call: TRBV6-5; j_call: TRBJ2-7; d_call: .; clone_size: .; cdr3_aa: CASSHARAGFEQYF; cdr3_nt: TGTGCCAGCAGCCACGCAAGGGCGGGGTTCGAGCAGTACTTC
v_call: TRBV7-9; j_call: TRBJ2-7; d_call: .; clone_size: .; cdr3_aa: CASSLALAGTFDEQYF; cdr3_nt: TGTGCCAGCAGCTTAGCGTTGGCCGGGACATTCGACGAGCAGTACTTC
v_call: TRBV4-3; j_call: TRBJ2-7; d_call: .; clone_size: many; cdr3_aa: CASSPQTGRWREQYF; cdr3_nt: TGCGCCAGCAGCCCCCAGACAGGGAGGTGGCGGGAGCAGTACTTC
v_call: TRBV23-1; j_call: TRBJ1-6; d_call: TRBD1; clone_size: .; cdr3_aa: CASSQPGQYNSPLHF; cdr3_nt: TGCGCCAGCAGTCAACCGGGACAGTATAATTCACCCCTCCACTTT
v_call: TRBV2; j_call: TRBJ1-1; d_call: TRBD1; clone_size: .; cdr3_aa: CASNSGTGTHTEAFF; cdr3_nt: TGTGCCAGCAACTCTGGGACAGGGACGCACACTGAAGCTTTCTTT
v_call: TRBV29-1; j_call: TRBJ2-1; d_call: TRBD2; clone_size: .; cdr3_aa: CSVGLAGGPYEQFF; cdr3_nt: TGCAGCGTGGGACTAGCGGGGGGGCCCTATGAGCAGTTCTTC
v_call: TRBV29-1; j_call: TRBJ1-1; d_call: .; clone_size: few; cdr3_aa: CSVSSGNTEAFF; cdr3_nt: TGCAGCGTTTCGTCAGGGAACACTGAAGCTTTCTTT
v_call: TRBV30; j_call: TRBJ1-1; d_call: .; clone_size: .; cdr3_aa: CAWRGRLEAFF; cdr3_nt: TGTGCCTGGCGGGGGAGGTTGGAAGCTTTCTTT
v_call: TRBV19; j_call: TRBJ1-2; d_call: .; clone_size: .; cdr3_aa: CASTLFRGNSYGYTF; cdr3_nt: TGTGCCAGTACCCTCTTCCGGGGGAATAGCTATGGCTACACCTTC
v_call: TRBV27; j_call: TRBJ2-2; d_call: .; clone_size: .; cdr3_aa: CASSISGLLRLNTGELFF; cdr3_nt: TGTGCCAGCAGTATATCAGGACTTCTAAGGCTAAACACCGGGGAGCTGTTTTTT
v_call: TRBV6-5; j_call: TRBJ2-5; d_call: TRBD1; clone_size: once; cdr3_aa: CASFRDRGMVETQYF; cdr3_nt: TGTGCCAGTTTCCGGGACAGGGGAATGGTAGAGACCCAGTACTTC
v_call: TRBV3-1/TRBV3-2; j_call: TRBJ1-4; d_call: TRBD1; clone_size: .; cdr3_aa: CASSQRTGGKAKLFF; cdr3_nt: TGTGCCAGCAGCCAACGGACAGGGGGCAAGGCAAAACTGTTTTTT
v_call: TRBV11-2; j_call: TRBJ1-2; d_call: TRBD1; clone_size: .; cdr3_aa: CASSLGGTGGYGYTF; cdr3_nt: TGTGCCAGCAGCTTAGGAGGGACAGGAGGCTATGGCTACACCTTC
v_call: TRBV2; j_call: TRBJ1-3; d_call: .; clone_size: few; cdr3_aa: CASRKSGSGNTIYF; cdr3_nt: TGTGCCAGCAGAAAGTCAGGATCTGGAAACACCATATATTTT
v_call: TRBV7-2; j_call: TRBJ1-2; d_call: .; clone_size: .; cdr3_aa: CASSLEPGGHGYTF; cdr3_nt: TGTGCCAGCAGCTTAGAACCGGGGGGCCATGGCTACACCTTC
v_call: TRBV11-2; j_call: TRBJ2-5; d_call: TRBD2; clone_size: .; cdr3_aa: CASSSGLSQETQYF; cdr3_nt: TGTGCCAGCAGCTCGGGACTATCGCAAGAGACCCAGTACTTC
v_call: TRBV10-2; j_call: TRBJ1-5; d_call: .; clone_size: .; cdr3_aa: CASSEIAGQPQHF; cdr3_nt: TGCGCCAGCAGTGAAATAGCGGGGCAGCCCCAGCATTTT
v_call: TRBV7-6; j_call: TRBJ2-3; d_call: .; clone_size: .; cdr3_aa: CASSLGQDSTDTQYF; cdr3_nt: TGTGCCAGCAGCTTAGGACAGGATAGCACAGATACGCAGTATTTT
v_call: TRBV18; j_call: TRBJ2-7; d_call: .; clone_size: .; cdr3_aa: CASSRPGNYEQYF; cdr3_nt: TGTGCCAGCTCACGGCCAGGGAATTACGAGCAGTACTTC
v_call: TRBV28; j_call: TRBJ2-2; d_call: .; clone_size: .; cdr3_aa: CASSDEGGWYSGELFF; cdr3_nt: TGTGCCAGCAGCGACGAGGGCGGGTGGTATTCCGGGGAGCTGTTTTTT
v_call: TRBV5-1; j_call: TRBJ1-2; d_call: TRBD1; clone_size: .; cdr3_aa: CASSEASGTGGYGYTF; cdr3_nt: TGCGCCAGCAGCGAGGCGTCCGGGACAGGGGGCTATGGCTACACCTTC
v_call: TRBV29-1; j_call: TRBJ1-2; d_call: TRBD1; clone_size: .; cdr3_aa: CSVVGGADGYTF; cdr3_nt: TGCAGCGTTGTAGGGGGCGCGGATGGCTACACCTTC
v_call: TRBV4-3; j_call: TRBJ1-2; d_call: .; clone_size: .; cdr3_aa: CASSQGHQGPYGYTF; cdr3_nt: TGCGCCAGCAGCCAAGGTCATCAGGGGCCCTATGGCTACACCTTC
v_call: TRBV7-3; j_call: TRBJ1-1; d_call: .; clone_size: .; cdr3_aa: CASSLTGENTEAFF; cdr3_nt: TGTGCCAGCAGCTTAACAGGGGAGAACACTGAAGCTTTCTTT
v_call: TRBV6-6; j_call: TRBJ1-6; d_call: TRBD1; clone_size: .; cdr3_aa: CASSYTQGRINSPLHF; cdr3_nt: TGTGCCAGCAGTTACACACAGGGGCGCATCAATTCACCCCTCCACTTT
v_call: TRBV11-1; j_call: TRBJ2-2; d_call: .; clone_size: .; cdr3_aa: CASTPISTGELFF; cdr3_nt: TGTGCCAGCACCCCCATCAGCACCGGGGAGCTGTTTTTT
v_call: TRBV4-2; j_call: TRBJ1-2; d_call: .; clone_size: .; cdr3_aa: CASSNSGGGTYGYTF; cdr3_nt: TGTGCCAGCAGCAATTCTGGGGGCGGAACCTATGGCTACACCTTC
v_call: TRBV5-1; j_call: TRBJ1-3; d_call: TRBD1; clone_size: once; cdr3_aa: CASSSTTGSGNTIYF; cdr3_nt: TGCGCCAGCAGCTCAACGACAGGGTCTGGAAACACCATATATTTT
v_call: TRBV7-9; j_call: TRBJ1-1; d_call: .; clone_size: .; cdr3_aa: CASSLDRRVTEAFF; cdr3_nt: TGTGCCAGCAGCTTAGACAGGAGGGTCACTGAAGCTTTCTTT
v_call: TRBV28; j_call: TRBJ2-3; d_call: TRBD2; clone_size: .; cdr3_aa: CASKDAYGRARDTQYF; cdr3_nt: TGTGCCAGCAAGGATGCCTACGGGAGGGCCAGAGATACGCAGTATTTT